Shown below are 29 T cell receptor beta chains from a single sample sequenced in a study of STAT5B mutations in CD4+ large granular lymphocyte leukemia. The method was immunoSEQ multiplex PCR; TCRdb's version includes in-frame clones alone and lacks a portion of them. Altogether some 400 clones are present, 60% being singletons, with the ten largest covering around 79%. The specimen sequenced was PBMCs. These receptors were obtained from a woman aged 45-65 years with CD4+ T-cell large granular lymphocyte leukemia.

The chain links TRBV5-4 to TRBJ2-7; 7 positions agree with TRBD1. The CDR3 loop spans 15 amino acids. V was clipped by 2 bases and J by 0 bases; unmatched bases: 5. Germline V CDR1 and CDR2: SGHNT, YYREEE (reference sequence). In DNA form, the CDR3 reads TGTGCCAGCAGCTTCGACAGGGCGCGCTCCTACGAGCAGTACTTC. Amino acid sequence: CASSFDRARSYEQYF. Full variable domain (remainder filled in from reference TRBV5-4 and TRBJ2-7): ETGVTQSPTHLIKTRGQQVTLRCSSQSGHNTVSWYQQALGQGPQFIFQYYREEENGRGNFPPRFSGLQFPNYSSELNVNALELDDSALYLCASSFDRARSYEQYFGPGTRLTVT.

This chain links TRBV6-6 with TRBJ2-7; TRBD1 or TRBD2 may be the D gene (5 bases each). The CDR3 has 14 amino acids. V was clipped by 7 bases and J by 2 bases, with 15 bases between them. In germline, CDR1 is MNHNY, CDR2 SVGAGI (reference sequence). The CDR3: CASTPGTAAYEQYF. CDR3 in DNA: TGTGCCAGCACCCCCGGGACCGCTGCCTACGAGCAGTACTTC.

This clone came up a few times. The gene calls are TRBV10-2 and TRBJ2-1; D ambiguous. V lost 7 bases, J lost 4 bases, and 11 bases lay in between. The V gene's germline CDR1 is WSHSY and CDR2 SAAADI. The CDR3 is 13 residues long. In DNA, the CDR3 is TGCGCCAGCATCTCCTTGGCTTACAATGAGCAGTTCTTC. This encodes CASISLAYNEQFF.

V gene TRBV9 combines with J gene TRBJ2-3; weak D call: TRBD2 (5 bases). The germline V and J ends were trimmed by 9 bases and 4 bases, with 18 bases remaining between them. This CDR3 region has 14 residues. Germline V gene sequence: CDR1 SGDLS, CDR2 YYNGEE. CDR3 DNA: TGTGCCACCTTCTCCCAAGGGAGCGCAGATACGCAGTATTTT. It encodes CATFSQGSADTQYF.

This chain joins TRBV19 and TRBJ2-7, with D maybe TRBD1 (6 bases). V lost 3 bases to trimming and J lost 3 bases, with 15 bases between them. Germline V gene sequence: CDR1 LNHDA, CDR2 SQIVND (reference sequence). The CDR3 spans 15 residues. This chain's CDR3 is CASSIRDTSHYEQYF. CDR3 coding DNA: TGTGCCAGTAGTATCCGGGACACGAGTCACTACGAGCAGTACTTC.

This rearrangement joins TRBV6-5 to TRBJ2-1; 8 bases agree with TRBD2. J lost 6 bases, V lost 2 bases, and 9 bases had no gene match. CDR3 length: 16 residues. Looked up from germline, CDR1 is MNHEY and CDR2 is SVGAGI. For the CDR3, the DNA is TGTGCCAGCAGTTACGGCCCCCCGGGGGGGGGCAATGAGCAGTTCTTC. Translating gives CASSYGPPGGGNEQFF.

This chain uses TRBV21-1 with TRBJ1-5. TRBV21-1 is assigned pseudogene status. The CDR3 runs 16 residues. For the CDR3, the DNA is TGTGCCAGCAGGACCCGATTACATTGGCATCATCAGCCCCAGCATTTT. Its translation: CASRTRLHWHHQPQHF.

The chain combines TRBV5-1 with TRBJ1-1, with a possible D match to TRBD1 (5 bases). The CDR3 loop spans 17 amino acids. Trimming removed 0 bases at V and 0 bases at J, with 15 bases between. CDR1 and CDR2 from the germline V gene are SGHRS and YFSETQ. CDR3 amino acids: CASSLEVVGALNTEAFF. CDR3 nucleotides: TGCGCCAGCAGCTTGGAGGTCGTCGGGGCCCTGAACACTGAAGCTTTCTTT.

This clone was observed once. The J gene is TRBJ1-1, the V gene TRBV6-6, with a possible D match to TRBD1 (6 bases). Germline V gene data show CDR1 as MNHNY and CDR2 as SVGAGI (reference sequence). This CDR3 is built from 15 residues. Deletions cut 0 bases from V and 0 bases from J, with 8 bases between. CDR3 residues: CASSYSGAVNTEAFF. The DNA for the CDR3 is TGTGCCAGCAGTTACTCGGGGGCGGTGAACACTGAAGCTTTCTTT.

This rearrangement joins TRBV7-9 to TRBJ2-2; D may match TRBD1 or TRBD2 (6 bases each). The CDR3 extends over 17 amino acids. CDR1 SEHNR and CDR2 FQNEAQ come from the germline V gene (reference sequence). Trimming shortened V by 2 bases and J by 3 bases, and 16 bases separated the two germline ends. The CDR3 DNA reads as TGTGCCAGCAGCTTAAGTCTCGGGGGACAACACACCGGGGAGCTGTTTTTT. It encodes CASSLSLGGQHTGELFF.

J is TRBJ1-5 and V is TRBV19, with D possibly matching TRBD1 (6 bases). Trimming removed 9 bases from V and 2 bases from J, with 20 bases in between. This CDR3 contains 16 residues. CDR1 and CDR2 from the germline V gene are LNHDA and SQIVND (reference sequence). CDR3 coding DNA: TGTGCCAGCACTACCTATTCGAGGGGGGGCAATCAGCCCCAGCATTTT. Its translation: CASTTYSRGGNQPQHF.

This clone was seen a single time. The chain recombines TRBV28 with TRBJ2-7; TRBD2 matches 7 bases. Germline V gene data show CDR1 as MDHEN and CDR2 as SYDVKM. The CDR3 has 16 amino acids. J lost 4 bases, V lost 3 bases, and 12 bases had no gene match. DNA of the CDR3: TGTGCCAGCAGTTTGAGCGGGACCATTAGCGGTTACGAGCAGTACTTC. Translation gives CASSLSGTISGYEQYF.

This chain connects TRBV4-3 to TRBJ1-4, with a possible D match to TRBD1 (6 bases). CDR1 is LGHNA, CDR2 YSLEER, per germline. The ends were cut back, 4 bases at V and 6 bases at J, with 30 bases in the middle. The CDR3 has 20 amino acids. CDR3 amino acids: CASSRMPRTDMGDNYEKLFF. The CDR3, as DNA: TGCGCCAGCAGCCGAATGCCAAGGACAGACATGGGAGACAACTATGAAAAACTGTTTTTT.

J is TRBJ2-1 and V is TRBV7-9; the D call may be TRBD1 or TRBD2 (5 bases each). Trimming removed 3 bases at V and 8 bases at J, with 5 bases between. This CDR3 spans 11 amino acids. The germline CDR1 and CDR2 sequences are SEHNR and FQNEAQ (reference sequence). CDR3 sequence (DNA): TGTGCCAGCAGCTTGGGGGATGAGCAGTTCTTC. Protein: CASSLGDEQFF.

A single count supports this clone. V and J are TRBV7-7 and TRBJ2-3; D not resolved. V gave up 4 bases and J gave up 2 bases, with 7 bases separating them. This CDR3 has 13 residues. From germline, CDR1 is SSHAT and CDR2 FNYEAQ (reference sequence). The CDR3 nucleotides are TGTGCCAGCAGCTCCACCTACACAGATACGCAGTATTTT. Protein sequence: CASSSTYTDTQYF. Based on the CDR3 plus reference TRBV7-7 and TRBJ2-3, the full variable domain is GAGVSQSPRYKVTKRGQDVTLRCDPISSHATLYWYQQALGQGPEFLTYFNYEAQPDKSGLPSDRFSAERPEGSISTLTIQRTEQRDSAMYRCASSSTYTDTQYFGPGTRLTVL.

V usage is TRBV9 and J usage is TRBJ1-2; the D is unclear. The CDR3 has 15 residues. CDR1 is SGDLS and CDR2 is YYNGEE in the germline V gene. The V gene lost 0 bases and the J gene lost 2 bases, with 11 bases spanning the gap. The CDR3 DNA reads as TGTGCCAGCAGCGTAGAGGATGGAGGGAACTATGGCTACACCTTC. This translates into CASSVEDGGNYGYTF.

The genes are TRBV4-3 and TRBJ1-4; D is possibly TRBD1 (6 bases). V was pared by 4 bases and J by 0 bases, with 24 bases between. The CDR3 length is 20 residues. CDR1 is LGHNA and CDR2 is YSLEER in the germline V gene. CDR3 in DNA: TGCGCCAGCAGCCGATGCCAAGGACAGACATGGGAGACAACTAATGAAAAACTGTTTTTT. It codes for CASSRCQGQTWETTNEKLFF.

This rearrangement joins TRBV11-2 to TRBJ2-1; D remains unclear. The CDR3 runs to 15 residues. The germline V gene encodes CDR1 SGHAT and CDR2 FQNNGV. The V and J ends lost 2 bases and 3 bases respectively, with 11 bases between them. CDR3 DNA: TGTGCCAGCAGCTTACCCGAGGCGGTCTACAATGAGCAGTTCTTC. The encoded protein is CASSLPEAVYNEQFF.

The chain couples TRBV19 to TRBJ1-5; D remains unclear. CDR1 and CDR2 from the germline V gene are LNHDA and SQIVND (reference sequence). V gave up 1 base and J gave up 4 bases, with 14 bases separating them. This CDR3 is built from 16 residues. The CDR3 nucleotides read TGTGCCAGTAGTATAGTTCGCAGAACCTTTAATCAGCCCCAGCATTTT. This encodes CASSIVRRTFNQPQHF.

CDR3 sequence reads: CASSQDPGRRAQHF. The CDR3, as DNA: TGCGCCAGCAGCCAAGATCCAGGGCGTAGGGCCCAGCATTTT. This chain links TRBV4-1 with TRBJ1-5; D may be TRBD1 (5 bases). The germline gives CDR1 MGHRA, CDR2 YSYEKL. V lost 0 bases to trimming and J lost 11 bases, with 14 bases between them. This CDR3 contains 14 residues.

The chain combines TRBV6-9 with TRBJ1-5; 7 bases fit TRBD1. This CDR3 comprises 15 residues. Germline V gives CDR1 MNHGY, CDR2 SVAAGI. V shed 5 bases, J shed 0 bases, and the junction held 4 bases outside the gene matches. CDR3 nucleotides: TGTGCCAGCAGTGAAAGGGGGCATAGCAATCAGCCCCAGCATTTT. Encoded protein: CASSERGHSNQPQHF.

This chain links TRBV11-2 with TRBJ1-4; possible D gene TRBD1, 5 bases. The germline V and J ends were trimmed by 3 bases and 4 bases, with 12 bases remaining between them. From germline, CDR1 is SGHAT and CDR2 FQNNGV. The CDR3 runs 15 residues. CDR3 sequence (DNA): TGTGCCAGCAGCTTTGGTCAGGGCCATAATGAAAAACTGTTTTTT. Protein sequence: CASSFGQGHNEKLFF.

This chain links TRBV28 with TRBJ2-1, with 7 bases lining up with TRBD2. V trimming: 5 bases; J trimming: 2 bases; junction bases outside the gene matches: 6. The CDR3 is 15 amino acids. Germline loops: CDR1 MDHEN, CDR2 SYDVKM. The CDR3 region has the DNA TGTGCCAGCAGTCCGACTAGCTCCCCCTACAATGAGCAGTTCTTC. Translating gives CASSPTSSPYNEQFF.

CDR3 amino acids: CASSITADSGANVLTF. Written as DNA, the CDR3 is TGTGCCAGTAGTATTACGGCAGACTCTGGGGCCAACGTCCTGACTTTC. The chain uses TRBV19 and TRBJ2-6, with D uncertain. This CDR3 comprises 16 residues. In germline, CDR1 is LNHDA, CDR2 SQIVND (reference sequence). V gave up 3 bases and J gave up 0 bases, with 9 bases separating them.

This clone was picked up a small number of times. Its ends do not fully match the called genes, so a read error is possible. The CDR3 coding sequence is TGTGCCTGGAGTGTATCCGGGAGCCCGGTCTTC. Its protein product is CAWSVSGSPVF. The rearrangement links TRBV30 to TRBJ2-1; D may be TRBD2 (6 bases). The CDR3 is 11 residues long. CDR1 GTSNPN and CDR2 SVGIG come from the germline V gene (reference sequence).

This clone is judged large. The gene calls are TRBV7-8 and TRBJ2-3, with D tentatively TRBD2 (6 bases). Trimming cost V 5 bases and J 3 bases, with 15 bases left between them. Germline values: CDR1 SGHVS, CDR2 FQNEAQ. The CDR3 consists of 15 residues. CDR3 sequence: CASSPRDSRTDTQYF. The CDR3 DNA reads TGTGCCAGCAGCCCCCGGGACTCCAGAACAGATACGCAGTATTTT. The complete variable domain, with remaining parts taken from reference TRBV7-8 and TRBJ2-3, reads GAGVSQSPRYKVAKRGQDVALRCDPISGHVSLFWYQQALGQGPEFLTYFQNEAQLDKSGLPSDRFFAERPEGSVSTLKIQRTQQEDSAVYLCASSPRDSRTDTQYFGPGTRLTVL.

This chain uses TRBV9 with TRBJ2-3; 10 nucleotides align to TRBD2. J was trimmed by 5 bases and V by 3 bases; bases with no gene match: 6. CDR3 size: 15 residues. Germline V gene sequence: CDR1 SGDLS, CDR2 YYNGEE. The CDR3 region is CASSDELAGVDTQYF. The CDR3 DNA reads as TGTGCCAGCAGCGACGAGCTAGCGGGGGTAGATACGCAGTATTTT.

V and J are TRBV7-1 and TRBJ1-2; D remains ambiguous. TRBV7-1 is filed as an ORF, its function uncertain. The CDR3 extends over 13 amino acids. Trimming left V 4 bases short and J 5 bases short, with 11 bases between. This chain's CDR3 is CASSLAQSYGYTF. The CDR3 nucleotides read TGTGCCAGCAGCTTAGCACAGAGTTATGGCTACACCTTC.

The chain links TRBV7-9 to TRBJ1-4; perhaps TRBD1 as D (6 bases). Germline CDR1 and CDR2: SEHNR and FQNEAQ (reference sequence). Trimming cost V 5 bases and J 3 bases, with 16 bases left between them. The CDR3 is 16 residues long. CDR3 region: CASSPPLGQPNEKLFF. The CDR3 DNA is TGTGCCAGCAGCCCCCCCCTGGGACAACCTAATGAAAAACTGTTTTTT.